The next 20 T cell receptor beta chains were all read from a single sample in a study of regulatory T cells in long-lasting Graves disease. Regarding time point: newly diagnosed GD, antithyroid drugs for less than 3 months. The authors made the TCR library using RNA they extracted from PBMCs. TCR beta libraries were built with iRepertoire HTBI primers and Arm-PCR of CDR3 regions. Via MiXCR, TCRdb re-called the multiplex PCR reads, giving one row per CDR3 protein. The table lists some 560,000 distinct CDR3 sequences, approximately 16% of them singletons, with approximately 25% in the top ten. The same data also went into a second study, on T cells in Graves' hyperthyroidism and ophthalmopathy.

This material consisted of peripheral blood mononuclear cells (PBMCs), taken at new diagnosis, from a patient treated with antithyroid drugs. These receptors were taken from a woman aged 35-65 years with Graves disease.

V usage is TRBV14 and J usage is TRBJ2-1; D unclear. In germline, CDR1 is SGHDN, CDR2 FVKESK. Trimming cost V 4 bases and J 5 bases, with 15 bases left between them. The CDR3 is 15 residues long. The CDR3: CASSLLVQKDNEQFF. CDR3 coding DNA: TGTGCCAGCAGCCTTCTGGTCCAGAAAGACAATGAGCAGTTCTTC.

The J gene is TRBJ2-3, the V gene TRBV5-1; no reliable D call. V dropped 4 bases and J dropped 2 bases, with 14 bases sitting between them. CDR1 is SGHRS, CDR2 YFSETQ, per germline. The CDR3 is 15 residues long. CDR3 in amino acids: CASSPDPSLTDTQYF. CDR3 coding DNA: TGCGCCAGCAGCCCAGACCCCTCTCTCACAGATACGCAGTATTTT.

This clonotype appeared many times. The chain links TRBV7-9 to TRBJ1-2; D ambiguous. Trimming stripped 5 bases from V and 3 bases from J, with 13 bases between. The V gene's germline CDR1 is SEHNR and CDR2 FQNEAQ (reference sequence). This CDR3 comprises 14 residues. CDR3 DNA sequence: TGTGCCAGCAGCCAAAGCGGCAGCCACTATGGCTACACCTTC. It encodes CASSQSGSHYGYTF.

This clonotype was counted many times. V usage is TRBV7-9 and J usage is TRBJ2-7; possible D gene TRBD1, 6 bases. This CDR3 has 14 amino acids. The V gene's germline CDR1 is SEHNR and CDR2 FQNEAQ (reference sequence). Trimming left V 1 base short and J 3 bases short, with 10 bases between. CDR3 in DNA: TGTGCCAGCAGCTTAGGGGACATGCTCTACGAGCAGTACTTC. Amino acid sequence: CASSLGDMLYEQYF.

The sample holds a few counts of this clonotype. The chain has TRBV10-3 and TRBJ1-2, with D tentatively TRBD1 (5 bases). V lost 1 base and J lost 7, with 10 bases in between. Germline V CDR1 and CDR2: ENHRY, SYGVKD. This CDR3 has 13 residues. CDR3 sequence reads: CAISELLDSGYTF. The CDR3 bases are TGTGCCATCAGTGAGTTATTAGACAGTGGCTACACCTTC.

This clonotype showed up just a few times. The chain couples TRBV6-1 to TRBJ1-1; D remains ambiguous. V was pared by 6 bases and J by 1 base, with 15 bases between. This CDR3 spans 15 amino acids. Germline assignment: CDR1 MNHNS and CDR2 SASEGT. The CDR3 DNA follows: TGTGCCAGCAGACTTCTCCTTGGCGCGAACACTGAAGCTTTCTTT. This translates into CASRLLLGANTEAFF.

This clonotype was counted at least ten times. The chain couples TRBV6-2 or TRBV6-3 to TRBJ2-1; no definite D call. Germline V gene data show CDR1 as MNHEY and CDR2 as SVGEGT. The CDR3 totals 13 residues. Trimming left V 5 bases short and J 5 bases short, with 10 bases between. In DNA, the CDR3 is TGTGCCAGCAGTGAACAGAGGAACAATGAGCAGTTCTTC. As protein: CASSEQRNNEQFF.

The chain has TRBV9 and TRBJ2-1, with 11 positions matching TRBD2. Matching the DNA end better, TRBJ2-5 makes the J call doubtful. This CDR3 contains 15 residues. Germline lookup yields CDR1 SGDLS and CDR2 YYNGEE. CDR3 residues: CASTTSGGAAETQYF. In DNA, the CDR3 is TGTGCCAGCACTACTAGCGGGGGTGCTGCAGAGACCCAGTACTTC.

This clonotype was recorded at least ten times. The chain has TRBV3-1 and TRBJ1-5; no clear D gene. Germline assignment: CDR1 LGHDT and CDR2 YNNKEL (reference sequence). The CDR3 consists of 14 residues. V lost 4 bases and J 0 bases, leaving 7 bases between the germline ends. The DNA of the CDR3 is TGTGCCAGCAGCCGGCAGATTAGCAATCAGCCCCAGCATTTT. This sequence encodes CASSRQISNQPQHF.

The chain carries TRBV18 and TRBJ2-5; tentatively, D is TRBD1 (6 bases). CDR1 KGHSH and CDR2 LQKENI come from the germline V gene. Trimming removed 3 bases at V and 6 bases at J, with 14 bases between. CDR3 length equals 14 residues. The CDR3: CASSPQGSLKTQYF. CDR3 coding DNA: TGTGCCAGCTCACCGCAGGGGAGTTTGAAGACCCAGTACTTC.

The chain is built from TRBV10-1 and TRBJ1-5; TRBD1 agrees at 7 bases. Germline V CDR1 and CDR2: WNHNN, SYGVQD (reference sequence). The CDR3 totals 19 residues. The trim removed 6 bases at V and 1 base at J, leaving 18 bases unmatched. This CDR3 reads CASSLDRAEDGLSNQPQHF. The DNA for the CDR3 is TGCGCCAGCAGCCTCGACAGGGCTGAGGATGGACTGAGCAATCAGCCCCAGCATTTT.

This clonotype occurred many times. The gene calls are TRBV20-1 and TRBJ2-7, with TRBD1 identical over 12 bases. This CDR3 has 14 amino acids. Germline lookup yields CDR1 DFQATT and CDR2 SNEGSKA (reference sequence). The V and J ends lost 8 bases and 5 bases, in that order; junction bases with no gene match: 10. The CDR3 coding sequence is TGCAGTCTTAAAGTAGGGACAGGGGGCGACGAGCAGTACTTC. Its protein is CSLKVGTGGDEQYF.

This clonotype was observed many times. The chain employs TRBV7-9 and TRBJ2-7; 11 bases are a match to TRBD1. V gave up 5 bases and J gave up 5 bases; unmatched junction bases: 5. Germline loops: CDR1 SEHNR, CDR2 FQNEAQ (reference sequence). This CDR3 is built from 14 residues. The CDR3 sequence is CASSEGQGADEQYF. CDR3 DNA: TGTGCCAGCAGCGAAGGACAGGGGGCGGACGAGCAGTACTTC.

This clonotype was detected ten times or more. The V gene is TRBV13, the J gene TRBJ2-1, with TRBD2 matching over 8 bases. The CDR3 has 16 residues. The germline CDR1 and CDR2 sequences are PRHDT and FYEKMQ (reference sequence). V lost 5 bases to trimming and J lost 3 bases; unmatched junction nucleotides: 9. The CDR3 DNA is TGTGCCAGCAGCGCAGGGACTAGTGGTTTCTACAATGAGCAGTTCTTC. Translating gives CASSAGTSGFYNEQFF.

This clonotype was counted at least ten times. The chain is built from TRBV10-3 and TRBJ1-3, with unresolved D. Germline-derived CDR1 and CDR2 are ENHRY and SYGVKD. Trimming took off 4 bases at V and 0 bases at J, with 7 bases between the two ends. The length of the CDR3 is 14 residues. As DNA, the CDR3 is TGTGCCATCAGTGGGACCCTCTCTGGAAACACCATATATTTT. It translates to CAISGTLSGNTIYF.

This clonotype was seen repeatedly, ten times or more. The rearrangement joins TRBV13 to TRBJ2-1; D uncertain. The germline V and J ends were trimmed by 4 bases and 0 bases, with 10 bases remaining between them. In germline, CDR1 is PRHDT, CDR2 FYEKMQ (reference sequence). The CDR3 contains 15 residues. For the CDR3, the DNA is TGTGCCAGCAGCTCCCCAAACGGCTCCTACAATGAGCAGTTCTTC. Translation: CASSSPNGSYNEQFF. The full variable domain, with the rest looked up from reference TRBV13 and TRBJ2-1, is AAGVIQSPRHLIKEKRETATLKCYPIPRHDTVYWYQQGPGQDPQFLISFYEKMQSDKGSIPDRFSAQQFSDYHSELNMSSLELGDSALYFCASSSPNGSYNEQFFGPGTRLTVL.

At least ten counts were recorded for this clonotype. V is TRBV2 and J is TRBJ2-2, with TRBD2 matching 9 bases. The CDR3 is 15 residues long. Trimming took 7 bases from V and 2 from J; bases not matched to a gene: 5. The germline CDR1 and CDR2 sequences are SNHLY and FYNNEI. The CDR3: CASKERGANTGELFF. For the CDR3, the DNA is TGTGCCAGCAAGGAGCGGGGGGCCAACACCGGGGAGCTGTTTTTT.

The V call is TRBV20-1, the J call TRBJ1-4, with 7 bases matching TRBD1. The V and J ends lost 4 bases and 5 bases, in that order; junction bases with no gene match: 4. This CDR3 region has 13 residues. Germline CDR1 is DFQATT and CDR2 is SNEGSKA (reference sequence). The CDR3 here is CSATARGNEKLFF. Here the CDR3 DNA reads TGCAGTGCTACGGCCAGGGGGAATGAAAAACTGTTTTTT.

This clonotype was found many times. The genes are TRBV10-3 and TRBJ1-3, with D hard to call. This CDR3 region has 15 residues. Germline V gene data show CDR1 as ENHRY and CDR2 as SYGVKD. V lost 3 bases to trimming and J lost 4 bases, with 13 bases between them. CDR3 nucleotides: TGTGCCATCAGTGATGAACACTACTCGGGAAACACCATATATTTT. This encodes CAISDEHYSGNTIYF.

The chain's CDR3 is CASRPSTWNTGELFF. The CDR3 nucleotides read TGTGCCAGCAGACCCTCCACATGGAACACCGGGGAGCTGTTTTTT. V and J are TRBV6-1 and TRBJ2-2, with D unresolved. V was shortened by 6 bases and J by 1 base, with 12 bases between the two germline ends. Looked up from germline, CDR1 is MNHNS and CDR2 is SASEGT. The CDR3 loop spans 15 amino acids.